The sequence of this TCR beta chain was determined in a study of cytomegalovirus exposure and HLA in healthy donors. Study overall: Prior work identified about 120 million unique TCR beta sequences in some 180 million T cells.

Concerning this clone itself: What it binds is not known.

Regarding the study as a whole: Earlier analysis found most TCR beta V segments productive about 90% or about 30% of the time.

The PCR made use of 60 Vbeta and 13 Jbeta primers. Sequencing used immunoSEQ multiplex PCR; TCRdb keeps in-frame clones, though not all of them. The table shows fewer than 250,000 clones, with roughly 87% occurring only once. Source material: PBMCs. This TCR was recovered from a man in his forties in good health and CMV-seropositive.

The CDR3 nucleotides are TGTGCCAGCAGCCCTACCGGGACTAGCTACGAGCAGTACTTC. Translating it yields CASSPTGTSYEQYF. The V call is TRBV5-4, the J call TRBJ2-5, with 8 bases that match TRBD2. The better agreement between TRBJ2-7 and the DNA end casts doubt on the J call. Germline-derived CDR1 and CDR2 are SGHNT and YYREEE (reference sequence). The CDR3 covers 14 residues.